Listed below are T cell receptor beta chains from one sample, sequenced in a study of technical replicates of blood from several donors. TCRdb's copy holds only in-frame clones and misses some; the assay was immunoSEQ multiplex PCR. The sample includes about 70,000 clones, about 86% seen only once; the top ten take more than 5%. The sample was PBMCs. Receptors originate from a human donor in good health. Some clones in this sample may be carry-over from other donors' samples. Each CDR3 is given with its conserved first and last residue. The order of the fields is clone size, J gene, D gene, V gene, CDR3 protein, CDR3 DNA. D genes are given only for firm matches. Size is omitted from some rows. Given values are once, few, many or a class for expanded clones.

NA TRBJ1-6 TRBD1 TRBV10-2 CASGTGGSPLHF TGCGCCAGCGGGACAGGGGGTTCACCCCTCCACTTT
few TRBJ1-4 TRBD1 TRBV5-1 CASSSGQGGDEKLFF TGCGCCAGCAGCTCTGGACAGGGAGGAGATGAAAAACTGTTTTTT
NA TRBJ1-5 NA TRBV21-1 CASRDRGGNQPQHF TGTGCCAGCAGAGACAGGGGTGGAAATCAGCCCCAGCATTTT
NA TRBJ2-7 TRBD1 TRBV4-3 CASSIDRAGEQYF TGCGCCAGCAGCATAGACAGGGCCGGCGAGCAGTACTTC
once TRBJ1-5 NA TRBV10-3 CAISETGSGQPQHF TGTGCCATCAGTGAGACAGGGAGCGGTCAGCCCCAGCATTTT
NA TRBJ2-7 NA TRBV28 CASSFSPLLFRRATYEQYF TGTGCCAGCAGTTTTTCCCCCCTGCTCTTCAGGAGGGCAACCTACGAGCAGTACTTC
NA TRBJ1-6 TRBD1 TRBV7-6 CASSLEAGGNGSPLHF TGTGCCAGCAGCTTAGAGGCAGGGGGCAATGGTTCACCCCTCCACTTT
NA TRBJ2-7 NA TRBV21-1 CASSNRTGDLYEQYF TGTGCCAGCAGCAACCGGACAGGGGACCTCTACGAGCAGTACTTC
few TRBJ2-1 TRBD2 TRBV9 CASSVEGGRMDEQFF TGTGCCAGCAGCGTAGAGGGCGGGAGAATGGATGAGCAGTTCTTC
NA TRBJ2-7 NA TRBV21-1 CANFYEQYF TGTGCCAACTTCTACGAGCAGTACTTC
NA TRBJ2-7 NA TRBV4-2 CASSGPQEGDEQYF TGTGCCAGCAGCGGGCCCCAAGAGGGGGACGAGCAGTACTTC
NA TRBJ2-3 TRBD2 TRBV7-2 CASSFRSGSWGTDTQYF TGTGCCAGCAGCTTTCGTAGCGGGAGTTGGGGCACAGATACGCAGTATTTT
NA TRBJ1-6 TRBD1 TRBV4-3 CASSQDFSGGYSPLHF TGCGCCAGCAGCCAAGATTTCTCAGGGGGCTATTCACCCCTCCACTTT
NA TRBJ1-1 TRBD1 TRBV6-5 CASSRNRDSASEAFF TGTGCCAGCAGTCGGAATCGGGACAGCGCCTCTGAAGCTTTCTTT
once TRBJ1-1 TRBD1 TRBV5-1 CASSYGTGTEAFF TGCGCCAGCAGCTATGGGACAGGCACTGAAGCTTTCTTT
NA TRBJ1-2 NA TRBV7-2 CASSFSARLGYTF TGTGCCAGCAGCTTCTCCGCCAGACTCGGCTACACCTTC
NA TRBJ2-1 TRBD2 TRBV13 CASSSLGGSGFF TGTGCCAGCAGCTCGTTGGGGGGGAGCGGGTTCTTC
NA TRBJ1-2 NA TRBV7-9 CASSSMTENYGYTF TGTGCCAGCAGCTCGATGACAGAGAACTATGGCTACACCTTC
NA TRBJ2-1 TRBD1 TRBV7-7 CASSLGQNNEQFF TGTGCCAGCAGCTTGGGACAGAACAATGAGCAGTTCTTC
NA TRBJ2-1 TRBD2 TRBV7-9 CASSLARGSGRANEQFF TGTGCCAGCAGCTTAGCGCGTGGTAGCGGGAGGGCCAATGAGCAGTTCTTC
once TRBJ2-2 NA TRBV11-3 CASSLGGVNGELFF TGTGCCAGCAGCTTAGGCGGGGTAAACGGGGAGCTGTTTTTT
NA TRBJ2-3 NA TRBV4-2 CASSQEFSSRSDTQYF TGTGCCAGCAGCCAAGAATTCTCTAGTAGGTCAGATACGCAGTATTTT
once TRBJ2-5 TRBD2 TRBV7-2 CASSLGLTSGGVKETQYF TGTGCCAGCAGCTTAGGGCTGACTAGCGGGGGGGTGAAAGAGACCCAGTACTTC
NA TRBJ1-4 TRBD1 TRBV19 CASSATGAREKLFF TGTGCCAGTTCGGCGACAGGGGCCCGTGAAAAACTGTTTTTT
NA TRBJ1-1 TRBD1 TRBV6-6 CASSGWDRGYTEAFF TGTGCCAGCAGTGGTTGGGACAGGGGGTACACTGAAGCTTTCTTT
NA TRBJ2-3 TRBD2 TRBV6-4 CASSDSAGGLPDTQYF TGTGCCAGCAGTGACTCGGCGGGGGGGCTCCCAGATACGCAGTATTTT
NA TRBJ2-7 NA TRBV30 CAWGGDYEQYF TGTGCCTGGGGAGGGGACTACGAGCAGTACTTC
NA TRBJ2-2 NA TRBV7-2 CASSFFPPRELFF TGTGCCAGCAGCTTCTTCCCCCCCCGGGAGCTGTTTTTT
NA TRBJ1-1 NA TRBV19 CASSYRGNTEAFF TGTGCCAGTAGTTACCGGGGGAACACTGAAGCTTTCTTT
NA TRBJ2-5 TRBD2 TRBV27 CASSLSPPGLAGEETQYF TGTGCCAGCAGTCTCAGTCCCCCGGGACTAGCGGGGGAAGAGACCCAGTACTTC
NA TRBJ2-7 TRBD2 TRBV6-6 CASSRIAGGSHEQYF TGTGCCAGCAGTCGAATTGCGGGGGGCTCCCACGAGCAGTACTTC
NA TRBJ1-2 TRBD1 TRBV7-9 CASSTSTGDYTF TGTGCCAGCAGCACCTCGACAGGGGACTACACCTTC
NA TRBJ1-2 NA TRBV7-9 CASSPRGGQNYGYTF TGTGCCAGCAGCCCAAGGGGGGGGCAAAACTATGGCTACACCTTC
NA TRBJ1-2 NA TRBV19 CATRGDYGYTF TGTGCCACCCGGGGAGACTATGGCTACACCTTC
NA TRBJ1-2 NA TRBV10-3 CAISDRTAYGYTF TGTGCCATCAGTGATAGGACAGCATATGGCTACACCTTC
NA TRBJ1-5 NA TRBV15 CATSRAKHLNQPQHF TGTGCCACCAGCAGAGCGAAGCACCTCAATCAGCCCCAGCATTTT
once TRBJ2-3 TRBD2 TRBV18 CASSPWVAGGDTQYF TGTGCCAGCTCACCATGGGTAGCGGGAGGTGATACGCAGTATTTT
once TRBJ1-1 TRBD1 TRBV18 CASSLGQGNTEAFF TGTGCCAGCTCACTGGGACAGGGGAACACTGAAGCTTTCTTT
NA TRBJ2-3 NA TRBV7-9 CASSLTDTQYF TGTGCCAGCAGCCTCACAGATACGCAGTATTTT
NA TRBJ1-5 TRBD1 TRBV2 CASTGDSNSNQPQHF TGTGCCAGCACCGGGGACAGTAATAGCAATCAGCCCCAGCATTTT
NA TRBJ2-7 NA TRBV21-1 CASSTREDGQYF TGTGCCAGCAGCACCCGGGAGGACGGGCAGTACTTC
NA TRBJ2-1 NA TRBV7-2 CASSLESIGRVRYNEQFF TGTGCCAGCAGCTTAGAGTCCATTGGGAGAGTAAGGTACAATGAGCAGTTCTTC
NA TRBJ2-7 TRBD2 TRBV6-5 CASSYSSSGRRGQYF TGTGCCAGCAGTTACTCGTCTAGCGGGAGGAGGGGGCAGTACTTC
medium-sized TRBJ2-1 TRBD1 TRBV5-1 CASSSSGGYNEQFF TGCGCCAGCAGCTCCTCAGGGGGCTACAATGAGCAGTTCTTC
NA TRBJ1-1 NA TRBV27 CASSERASTEAFF TGTGCCAGCAGTGAGAGGGCGAGCACTGAAGCTTTCTTT
NA TRBJ1-1 NA TRBV5-1 CASSLAQGPGNTEAFF TGCGCCAGCAGCTTGGCTCAGGGGCCGGGGAACACTGAAGCTTTCTTT
NA TRBJ1-2 NA TRBV5-6 CASSLGQYHYGYTF TGTGCCAGCAGCTTGGGGCAGTACCACTATGGCTACACCTTC
NA TRBJ1-5 NA TRBV19 CASSSRPVINQPQHF TGTGCCAGTAGTTCCAGGCCCGTAATTAATCAGCCCCAGCATTTT
NA TRBJ2-3 NA TRBV15 CATSREGGVVSTDTQYF TGTGCCACCAGCAGAGAAGGAGGGGTAGTTAGCACAGATACGCAGTATTTT
NA TRBJ2-5 TRBD2 TRBV5-4 CASSPLAGGRETQYF TGTGCCAGCAGCCCCTTGGCGGGGGGGAGGGAGACCCAGTACTTC
NA TRBJ1-1 NA TRBV11-2 CASSLSNRGTEAFF TGTGCCAGCAGCTTATCCAACCGGGGGACTGAAGCTTTCTTT
NA TRBJ1-6 NA TRBV6-6 CASRPDSNRNSPLHF TGTGCCAGCAGACCCGACAGTAACCGTAATTCACCCCTCCACTTT
NA TRBJ2-1 TRBD1 TRBV7-3 CASSPQTGISNNEQFF TGTGCCAGCAGCCCTCAGACAGGGATCAGTAACAATGAGCAGTTCTTC
NA TRBJ2-2 NA TRBV11-2 CASSLVQFTGELFF TGTGCCAGCAGCTTAGTACAGTTCACCGGGGAGCTGTTTTTT